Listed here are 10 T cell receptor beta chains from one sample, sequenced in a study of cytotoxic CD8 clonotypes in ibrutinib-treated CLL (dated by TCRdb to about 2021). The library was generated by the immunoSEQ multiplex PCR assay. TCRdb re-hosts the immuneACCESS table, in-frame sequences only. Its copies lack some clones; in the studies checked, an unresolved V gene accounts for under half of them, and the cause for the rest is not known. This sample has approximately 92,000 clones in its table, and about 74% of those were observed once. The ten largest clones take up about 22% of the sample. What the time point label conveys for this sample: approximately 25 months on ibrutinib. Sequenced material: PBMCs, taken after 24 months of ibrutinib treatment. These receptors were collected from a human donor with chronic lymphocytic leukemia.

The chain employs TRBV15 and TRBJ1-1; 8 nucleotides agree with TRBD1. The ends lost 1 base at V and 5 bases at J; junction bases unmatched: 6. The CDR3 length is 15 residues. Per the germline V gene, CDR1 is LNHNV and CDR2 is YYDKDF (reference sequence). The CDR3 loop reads CATSRGATGVTEAFF. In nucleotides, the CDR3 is TGTGCCACCAGCAGAGGAGCGACAGGGGTTACTGAAGCTTTCTTT.

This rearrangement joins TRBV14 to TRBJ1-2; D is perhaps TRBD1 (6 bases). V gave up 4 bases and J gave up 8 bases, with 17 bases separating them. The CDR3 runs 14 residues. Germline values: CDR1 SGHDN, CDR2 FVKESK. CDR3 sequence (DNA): TGTGCCAGCAGCCGGAAACAGGGCCCCTACGGCTACACCTTC. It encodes CASSRKQGPYGYTF.

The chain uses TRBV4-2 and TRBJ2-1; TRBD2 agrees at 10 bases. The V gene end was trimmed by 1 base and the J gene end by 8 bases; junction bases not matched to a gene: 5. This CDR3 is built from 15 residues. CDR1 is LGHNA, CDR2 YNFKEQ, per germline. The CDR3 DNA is TGTGCCAGCAGCCAAGGGGCTAGCGGGAGTCATGAGCAGTTCTTC. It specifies CASSQGASGSHEQFF.

The CDR3 region has the DNA TGTGCCAGCAGACCGGGACAGGGGGAGACCCAGTACTTC. The encoded protein is CASRPGQGETQYF. This chain joins TRBV5-6 and TRBJ2-5, with 10 bases that match TRBD1. The germline V gene has CDR1 SGHDT and CDR2 YYEEEE. The CDR3 is 13 amino acids. The V and J ends lost 5 bases and 5 bases, in that order; junction bases with no gene match: 3.

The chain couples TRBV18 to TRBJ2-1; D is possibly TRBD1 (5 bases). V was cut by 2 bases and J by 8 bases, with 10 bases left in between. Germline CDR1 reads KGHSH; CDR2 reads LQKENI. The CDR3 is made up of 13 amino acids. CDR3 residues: CASSPFWGDEQFF. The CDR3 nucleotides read TGTGCCAGCTCACCATTTTGGGGCGATGAGCAGTTCTTC.

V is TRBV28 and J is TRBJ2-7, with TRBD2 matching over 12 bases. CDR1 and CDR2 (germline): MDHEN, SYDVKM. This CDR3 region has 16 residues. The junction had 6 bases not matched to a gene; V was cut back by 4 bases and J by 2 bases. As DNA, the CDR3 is TGTGCCAGCAGTTCCCCGGGACTAGCGGGCACCTACGAGCAGTACTTC. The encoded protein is CASSSPGLAGTYEQYF.

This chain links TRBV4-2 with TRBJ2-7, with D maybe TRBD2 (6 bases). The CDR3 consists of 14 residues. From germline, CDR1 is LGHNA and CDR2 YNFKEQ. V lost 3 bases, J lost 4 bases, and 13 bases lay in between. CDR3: CASSQSRDSYEQYF. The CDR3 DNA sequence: TGTGCCAGCAGCCAGAGCAGGGACTCGTACGAGCAGTACTTC.

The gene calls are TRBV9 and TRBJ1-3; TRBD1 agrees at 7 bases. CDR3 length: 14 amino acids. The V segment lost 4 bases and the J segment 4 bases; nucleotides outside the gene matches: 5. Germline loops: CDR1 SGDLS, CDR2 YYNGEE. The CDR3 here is CASSRQGYGNTIYF. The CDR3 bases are TGTGCCAGCAGCAGACAGGGTTACGGAAACACCATATATTTT.

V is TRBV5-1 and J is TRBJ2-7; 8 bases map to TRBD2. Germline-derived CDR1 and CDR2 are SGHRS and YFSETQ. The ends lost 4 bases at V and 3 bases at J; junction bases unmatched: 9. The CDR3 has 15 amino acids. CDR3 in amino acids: CASSLGLSGSYEQYF. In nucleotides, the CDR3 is TGCGCCAGCAGCCTGGGACTGAGCGGGAGCTACGAGCAGTACTTC.

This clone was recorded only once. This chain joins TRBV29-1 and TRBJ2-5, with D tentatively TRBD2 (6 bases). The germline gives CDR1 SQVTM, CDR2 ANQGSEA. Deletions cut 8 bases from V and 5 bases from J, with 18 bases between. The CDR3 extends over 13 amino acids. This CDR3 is CSLQRATTETQYF. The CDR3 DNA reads TGCAGCCTCCAGCGGGCCACCACCGAGACCCAGTACTTC.